This T cell receptor (beta chain) came from a study of T cells in narcolepsy. Sequenced by immunoSEQ multiplex PCR; TCRdb stores in-frame clones only, minus some. Here the sample spans about 33,000 clones, roughly 90% being singletons. This CDR3 is built from 15 residues. V shed 4 bases and J shed 5 bases, with 18 bases lying between them. Germline V CDR1 and CDR2: SGHDT, YYEEEE. The rearrangement uses TRBV5-6 and TRBJ1-2; possible D gene TRBD1, 6 bases. The sample was CD45RA- memory CD4+ T cells from PBMCs. The sequence was obtained from a human donor with narcolepsy. CDR3 sequence: CASSLTNRAPYGYTF. The CDR3 nucleotides read TGTGCCAGCAGCCTGACAAACAGGGCCCCATATGGCTACACCTTC.